Following are 23 T cell receptor beta chains from one sample sequenced in a study of neurological immune-mediated disorders. A single record per CDR3 protein comes from TCRdb applying MiXCR to the 5' RACE reads. The table records tens of thousands of distinct CDR3 sequences, over 5.5% of them present only once. Sequenced input: CD4+ T cells from blood. These receptors were collected from a woman aged 18-29 years with multiple sclerosis.

This clonotype was seen more than once but under ten times. CDR3 protein: CASRGGQGISYEQYV. For the CDR3, the DNA is TGTGCCAGCAGGGGAGGACAGGGGATTTCCTACGAGCAGTACGTC. This chain joins TRBV9 and TRBJ2-7; 9 bases are shared with TRBD1. V lost 5 bases to trimming and J lost 1 base; unmatched junction nucleotides: 7. Germline-derived CDR1 and CDR2 are SGDLS and YYNGEE. This CDR3 contains 15 residues.

The rearrangement links TRBV5-6 to TRBJ2-6, with 8 nucleotides matching TRBD1. The CDR3 contains 17 residues. The germline gives CDR1 SGHDT, CDR2 YYEEEE. V was clipped by 3 bases and J by 4 bases; unmatched bases: 9. In nucleotides, the CDR3 is TGTGCCAGCAGCTCGACGACAGGGGATTTCGGGGCCAACGTCCTGACTTTC. Translation gives CASSSTTGDFGANVLTF.

The table lists this clonotype with many counts. The chain is built from TRBV7-6 and TRBJ1-6, with 11 bases lining up with TRBD1. V lost 4 bases and J lost 10; bases outside the gene matches: 6. Per the germline V gene, CDR1 is SGHVS and CDR2 is FNYEAQ. The CDR3 has 15 residues. The CDR3 nucleotides are TGTGCCAGCAGCTCTGGACAGGGGGCGAAGTCACCCCTCCACTTT. Translation gives CASSSGQGAKSPLHF.

This clonotype was picked up many times. This chain links TRBV6-5 with TRBJ2-7; 8 nucleotides align to TRBD2. Germline V CDR1 and CDR2: MNHEY, SVGAGI. Trimming cost V 6 bases and J 0 bases; bases outside gene matches: 7. The CDR3 contains 15 residues. DNA for the CDR3: TGTGCCAGCAGAATAGCGGGATCGAGCTCCTACGAGCAGTACGTC. Amino acids: CASRIAGSSSYEQYV.

This clonotype was found many times. The chain combines TRBV6-1 with TRBJ2-6; tentatively, D is TRBD2 (5 bases). CDR1 MNHNS and CDR2 SASEGT come from the germline V gene. This CDR3 comprises 14 residues. The germline V and J ends were trimmed by 7 bases and 0 bases, with 7 bases remaining between them. The CDR3: CASTGSSGANVLTF. The CDR3 nucleotides read TGTGCCAGCACGGGGAGCTCTGGGGCCAACGTCCTGACTTTC.

This clonotype was seen repeatedly, ten times or more. The V gene is TRBV20-1, the J gene TRBJ2-7; 8 bases map to TRBD1. Unmatched junction bases numbered 5, after V lost 0 bases and J lost 1 base. The CDR3 has 15 residues. Germline loops: CDR1 DFQATT, CDR2 SNEGSKA (reference sequence). CDR3 coding DNA: TGCAGTGCTAGAGATAAAGGACAGGGTTCCTACGAGCAGTACTTC. The encoded protein is CSARDKGQGSYEQYF.

This clonotype was detected ten times or more. V and J are TRBV20-1 and TRBJ2-5; 10 bases are a match to TRBD2. This CDR3 is 16 amino acids long. The ends lost 1 base at V and 5 bases at J; junction bases unmatched: 10. Germline assignment: CDR1 DFQATT and CDR2 SNEGSKA (reference sequence). The CDR3 nucleotides are TGCAGTGCTAGAGGGGTTGCTAGCGGGAGAGGCGAGACCCAGTACTTC. Protein product: CSARGVASGRGETQYF.

The table lists this clonotype with many counts. The J gene is TRBJ1-1, the V gene TRBV27; perhaps TRBD1 as D (6 bases). The CDR3 spans 17 residues. The V and J ends lost 1 base and 0 bases respectively, with 15 bases between them. Germline V gene sequence: CDR1 MNHEY, CDR2 SMNVEV (reference sequence). The CDR3 DNA sequence: TGTGCCAGCAGTTTATTAAGAACAGGGAAGGTGAACACTGAAGCTTTCTTT. Translated, it gives CASSLLRTGKVNTEAFF.

As regards this clonotype: The CDR3 does not end in the conserved phenylalanine or tryptophan, so this is likely a read error. The V and J genes are TRBV7-2 and TRBJ2-5; D unresolved. Germline loops: CDR1 SGHTA, CDR2 FQGNSA. CDR3 length: 11 amino acids. The CDR3 protein is CANSLRETQYI. CDR3 nucleotide sequence: TGTGCCAACAGCTTACGGGAGACCCAGTACATC.

This clonotype has at least ten counts. The chain couples TRBV5-1 to TRBJ1-1, with TRBD1 as a possible D gene (5 bases). Per germline, CDR1 SGHRS and CDR2 YFSETQ. The germline V and J ends were trimmed by 2 bases and 1 base, with 12 bases remaining between them. This CDR3 is built from 15 residues. The CDR3 DNA follows: TGCGCCAGCAGCTTTAAGAGACAGCCGAACACTGAAGCTTTCTTT. This codes for CASSFKRQPNTEAFF.

This clonotype was observed at least ten times. The chain recombines TRBV5-1 with TRBJ1-6; the D gene is possibly TRBD1 (5 bases). The CDR3 is made up of 14 amino acids. Germline values: CDR1 SGHRS, CDR2 YFSETQ. The V and J ends lost 2 bases and 10 bases respectively, with 13 bases between them. The chain's CDR3 is CASSFGGPGSPLHF. CDR3 nucleotide sequence: TGCGCCAGCAGCTTCGGGGGTCCTGGGTCACCCCTCCACTTT.

As for this clonotype: The junction shows a germline mismatch at one end, possibly a read error. This chain links TRBV10-3 with TRBJ1-2; maybe TRBD1 (6 bases). The germline gives CDR1 ENHRY, CDR2 SYGVKD. There are 14 residues in the CDR3. CDR3 nucleotide sequence: TGTGCCATAGCGCCGGGACAATCCCCCTATGGCGACTCCTTC. This encodes CAIAPGQSPYGDSF.

This clonotype was counted at least ten times. The J gene is TRBJ2-5, the V gene TRBV7-8; 7 bases match TRBD1. Germline CDR1 and CDR2: SGHVS and FQNEAQ. V shed 5 bases and J 5 bases; nucleotides not matched to a gene: 5. This CDR3 region has 13 residues. In DNA form, the CDR3 reads TGTGCCAGCAGCCGAACAGGGGTGGAGACCCAGTACTTC. It specifies CASSRTGVETQYF.

This clonotype occurred many times. V and J are TRBV7-6 and TRBJ1-2; 9 positions match TRBD1. V lost 2 bases to trimming and J lost 2 bases; unmatched junction nucleotides: 6. The CDR3 runs 16 residues. Germline CDR1 is SGHVS and CDR2 is FNYEAQ. The CDR3: CASSLRPGQGNYGYTF. CDR3 nucleotide sequence: TGTGCCAGCAGCTTACGGCCTGGACAGGGGAACTATGGCTACACCTTC.

Ten or more counts support this clonotype. The chain combines TRBV5-1 with TRBJ2-7, with TRBD1 matching over 7 bases. V shed 5 bases and J 6 bases; nucleotides not matched to a gene: 5. Germline V gives CDR1 SGHRS, CDR2 YFSETQ. The CDR3 contains 12 residues. CDR3 nucleotide sequence: TGCGCCAGCAGAACCCAGGGGGTCGAGCAGTACGTC. Its translation: CASRTQGVEQYV.

This clonotype was recorded many times. The chain carries TRBV29-1 and TRBJ1-2, with 8 positions matching TRBD1. The germline CDR1 and CDR2 sequences are SQVTM and ANQGSEA. The CDR3 contains 18 residues. With V trimmed by 0 bases and J by 4 bases, 16 bases remained unmatched. The CDR3 sequence: CSVEDPTPTGAKGYGYTF. In DNA, the CDR3 is TGCAGCGTTGAAGATCCTACCCCGACAGGGGCCAAGGGCTATGGCTACACCTTC.

This clonotype was counted at least ten times. This rearrangement joins TRBV20-1 to TRBJ1-4; 7 positions agree with TRBD1. The CDR3 spans 14 residues. V dropped 3 bases and J dropped 2; count of bases not matched to a gene: 3. Germline values: CDR1 DFQATT, CDR2 SNEGSKA (reference sequence). CDR3 amino acids: CSASKTGTNEKLFF. For the CDR3, the DNA is TGCAGTGCTAGTAAGACAGGGACTAATGAAAAACTGTTTTTT.

This clonotype was recorded many times. The chain carries TRBV2 and TRBJ2-3; D not resolved. Trimming took 7 bases from V and 0 from J, leaving 11 bases between them. Per the germline V gene, CDR1 is SNHLY and CDR2 is FYNNEI. The length of the CDR3 is 14 residues. The CDR3 reads CASKQRSSTDTQYF. CDR3 DNA sequence: TGTGCCAGCAAGCAGAGATCTAGCACAGATACGCAGTATTTT.

This clonotype occurred many times. This rearrangement joins TRBV6-2 or TRBV6-3 to TRBJ2-7; no clear D gene. Germline CDR1 MNHEY, CDR2 SVGEGT. The CDR3 is 14 amino acids. The V end lost 5 bases, the J end lost 3 bases, and 14 bases lay between the germline ends. The DNA of the CDR3 is TGTGCCAGCAGTGGCCGGAATAATCGCTACGAGCAGTACGTC. The encoded protein is CASSGRNNRYEQYV.

There are many counts of this clonotype. The chain carries TRBV6-4 and TRBJ1-6; D not certain. The CDR3 length is 15 residues. Germline loops: CDR1 MRHNA, CDR2 SNTAGT. V lost 2 bases to trimming and J lost 0 bases, with 5 bases between them. Here the CDR3 reads CASSDGNSYNSPLHF. The CDR3 DNA follows: TGTGCCAGCAGTGACGGCAACTCCTATAATTCACCCCTCCACTTT.

This clonotype occurred many times. The chain links TRBV5-1 to TRBJ1-6; 7 positions agree with TRBD1. This CDR3 has 14 residues. Germline CDR1 reads SGHRS; CDR2 reads YFSETQ. The trim removed 4 bases at V and 8 bases at J, leaving 6 bases unmatched. The CDR3, as DNA: TGCGCCAGCAGCCCTCGACAGGGTGATTCACCCCTCCACTTT. It encodes CASSPRQGDSPLHF.

At least ten counts were recorded for this clonotype. This sequence joins TRBV15 and TRBJ1-3; D remains unclear. From germline, CDR1 is LNHNV and CDR2 YYDKDF (reference sequence). CDR3 size: 17 residues. The V and J ends lost 3 bases and 0 bases respectively, with 15 bases between them. CDR3 sequence reads: CATSRASTPLSGNTIYF. The DNA for the CDR3 is TGTGCCACCAGCAGGGCATCGACACCCCTCTCTGGAAACACCATATATTTT.

This clonotype appeared many times. V and J are TRBV5-1 and TRBJ1-1; D is unclear. Germline values: CDR1 SGHRS, CDR2 YFSETQ. V lost 0 bases and J 5 bases, leaving 8 bases between the germline ends. This CDR3 has 13 amino acids. The CDR3 nucleotides are TGCGCCAGCAGCTTGGCGGGCTGGACTGAAGCTTTCTTT. Its protein is CASSLAGWTEAFF.